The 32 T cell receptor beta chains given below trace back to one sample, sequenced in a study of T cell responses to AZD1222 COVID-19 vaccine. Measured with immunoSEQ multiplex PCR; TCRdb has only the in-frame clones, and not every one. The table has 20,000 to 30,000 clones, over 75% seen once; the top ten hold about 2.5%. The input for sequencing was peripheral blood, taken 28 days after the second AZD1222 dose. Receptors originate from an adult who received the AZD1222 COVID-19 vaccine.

The CDR3 region has the DNA TGTGCCAGCAGTTCCGGATTGGCGGGGACTAATGAAAAACTGTTTTTT. Its translation is CASSSGLAGTNEKLFF. The J gene is TRBJ1-4, the V gene TRBV6-5, with D uncertain. Between the trimmed V and J ends, which lost 4 bases and 2 bases, there was a span of 14 bases. CDR1 and CDR2 (germline): MNHEY, SVGAGI. The CDR3 contains 16 residues.

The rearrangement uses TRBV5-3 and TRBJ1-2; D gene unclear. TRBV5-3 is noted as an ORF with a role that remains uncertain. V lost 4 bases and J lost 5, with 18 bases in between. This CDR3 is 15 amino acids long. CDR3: CARSTVLTGEYGYTF. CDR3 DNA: TGTGCCAGAAGCACCGTATTGACGGGAGAGTATGGCTACACCTTC.

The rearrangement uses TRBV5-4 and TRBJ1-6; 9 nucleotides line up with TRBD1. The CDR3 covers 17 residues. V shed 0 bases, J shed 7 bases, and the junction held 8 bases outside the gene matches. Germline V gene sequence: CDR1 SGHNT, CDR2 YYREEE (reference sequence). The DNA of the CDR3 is TGTGCCAGCAGCTTGGGATTACAGGGGGCAGAGAATTCACCCCTCCACTTT. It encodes CASSLGLQGAENSPLHF.

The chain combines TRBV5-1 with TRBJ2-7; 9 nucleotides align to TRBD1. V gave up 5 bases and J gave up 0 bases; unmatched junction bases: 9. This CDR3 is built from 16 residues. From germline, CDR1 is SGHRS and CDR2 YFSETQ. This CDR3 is CASRPSPGQGSYEQYF. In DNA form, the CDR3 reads TGCGCCAGCAGACCCTCCCCGGGACAGGGCTCCTACGAGCAGTACTTC.

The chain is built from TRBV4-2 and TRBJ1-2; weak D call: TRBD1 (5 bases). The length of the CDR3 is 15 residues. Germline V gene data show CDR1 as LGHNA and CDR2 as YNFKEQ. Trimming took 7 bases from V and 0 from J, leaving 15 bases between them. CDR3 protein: CASTTEGSANYGYTF. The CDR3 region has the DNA TGTGCCAGCACCACAGAGGGGTCAGCTAACTATGGCTACACCTTC.

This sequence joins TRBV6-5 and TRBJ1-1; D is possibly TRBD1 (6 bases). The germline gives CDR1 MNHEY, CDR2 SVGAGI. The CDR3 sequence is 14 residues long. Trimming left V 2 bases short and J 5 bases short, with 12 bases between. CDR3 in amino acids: CASSYAQGLTEAFF. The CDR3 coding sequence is TGTGCCAGCAGTTACGCACAGGGTTTAACTGAAGCTTTCTTT.

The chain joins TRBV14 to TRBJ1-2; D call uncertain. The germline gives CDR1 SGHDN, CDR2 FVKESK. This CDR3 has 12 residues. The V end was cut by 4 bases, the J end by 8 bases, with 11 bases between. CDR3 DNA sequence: TGTGCCAGCAGCCCCTCCAGGTGGGGCTACACCTTC. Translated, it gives CASSPSRWGYTF.

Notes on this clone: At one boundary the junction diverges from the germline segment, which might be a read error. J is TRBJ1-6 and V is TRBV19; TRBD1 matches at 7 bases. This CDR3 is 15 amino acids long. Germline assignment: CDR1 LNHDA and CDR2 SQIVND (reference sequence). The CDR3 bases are TGTGCGAGTACCAGACAGCAGGGGGAGGGTTCACCCCTCCACTTT. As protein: CASTRQQGEGSPLHF.

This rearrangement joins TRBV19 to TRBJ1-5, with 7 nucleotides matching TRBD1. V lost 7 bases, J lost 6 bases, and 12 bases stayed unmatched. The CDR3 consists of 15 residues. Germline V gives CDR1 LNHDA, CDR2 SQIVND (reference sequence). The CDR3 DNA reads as TGTGCCAGTACCCTTATAGGGGGCGCGGGTCAGCCCCAGCATTTT. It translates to CASTLIGGAGQPQHF.

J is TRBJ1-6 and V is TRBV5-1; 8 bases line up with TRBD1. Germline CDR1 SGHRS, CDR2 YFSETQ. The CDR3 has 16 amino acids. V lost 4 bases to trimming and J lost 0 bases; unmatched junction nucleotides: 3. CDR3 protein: CASSTTGDSYNSPLHF. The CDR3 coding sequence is TGCGCCAGCAGCACGACAGGGGACTCCTATAATTCACCCCTCCACTTT.

The CDR3 DNA reads TGTGCCAGCAGAGCCGGGACAGGAGGTAATTCACCCCTCCACTTT. It is translated as CASRAGTGGNSPLHF. The chain joins TRBV6-5 to TRBJ1-6, with 8 bases lining up with TRBD1. Germline CDR1 MNHEY, CDR2 SVGAGI. The CDR3 sequence is 15 residues long. With 6 bases clipped from V and 6 bases from J, the junction kept 7 bases outside the gene matches.

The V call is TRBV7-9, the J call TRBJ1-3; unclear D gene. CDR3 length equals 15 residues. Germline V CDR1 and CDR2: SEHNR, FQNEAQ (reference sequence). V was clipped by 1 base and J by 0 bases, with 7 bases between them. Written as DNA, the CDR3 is TGTGCCAGCAGCTTAGGCCGGGGCTCTGGAAACACCATATATTTT. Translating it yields CASSLGRGSGNTIYF.

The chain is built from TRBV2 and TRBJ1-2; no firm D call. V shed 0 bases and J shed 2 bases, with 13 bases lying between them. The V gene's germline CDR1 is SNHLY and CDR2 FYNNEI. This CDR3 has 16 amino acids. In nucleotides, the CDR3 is TGTGCCAGCAGTGAAGCGCTCGGAAAGACGAACTATGGCTACACCTTC. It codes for CASSEALGKTNYGYTF.

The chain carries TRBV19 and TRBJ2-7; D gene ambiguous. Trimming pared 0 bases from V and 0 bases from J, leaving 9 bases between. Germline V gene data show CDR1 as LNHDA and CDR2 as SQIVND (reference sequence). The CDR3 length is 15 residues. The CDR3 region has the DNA TGTGCCAGTAGTATAGATACGGTGCTCTCCTACGAGCAGTACTTC. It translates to CASSIDTVLSYEQYF.

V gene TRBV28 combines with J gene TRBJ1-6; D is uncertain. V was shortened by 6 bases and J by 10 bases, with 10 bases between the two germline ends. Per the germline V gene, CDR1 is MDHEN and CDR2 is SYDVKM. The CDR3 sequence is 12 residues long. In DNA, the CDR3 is TGTGCCAGCAGGCAGTTGAAATCACCCCTCCACTTT. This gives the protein CASRQLKSPLHF.

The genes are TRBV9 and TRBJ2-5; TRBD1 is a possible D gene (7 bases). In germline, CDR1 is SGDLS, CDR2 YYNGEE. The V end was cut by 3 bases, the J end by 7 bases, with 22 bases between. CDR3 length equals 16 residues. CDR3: CASSAEGAGHRGTQYF. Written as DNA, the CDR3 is TGTGCCAGCAGCGCCGAGGGGGCGGGACATAGGGGGACCCAGTACTTC.

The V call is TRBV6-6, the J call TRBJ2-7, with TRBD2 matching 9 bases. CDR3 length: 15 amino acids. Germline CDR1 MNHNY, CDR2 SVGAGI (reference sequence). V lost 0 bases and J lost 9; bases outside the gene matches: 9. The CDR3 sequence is CASSYSPSGEAGQYF. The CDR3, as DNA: TGTGCCAGCAGTTACTCTCCTAGCGGGGAGGCTGGGCAGTACTTC.

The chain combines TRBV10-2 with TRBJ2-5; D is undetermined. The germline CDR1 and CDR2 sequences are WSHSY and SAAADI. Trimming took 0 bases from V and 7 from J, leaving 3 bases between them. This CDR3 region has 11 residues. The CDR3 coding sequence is TGCGCCAGCAGTGAGTCGGGGACCCAGTACTTC. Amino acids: CASSESGTQYF.

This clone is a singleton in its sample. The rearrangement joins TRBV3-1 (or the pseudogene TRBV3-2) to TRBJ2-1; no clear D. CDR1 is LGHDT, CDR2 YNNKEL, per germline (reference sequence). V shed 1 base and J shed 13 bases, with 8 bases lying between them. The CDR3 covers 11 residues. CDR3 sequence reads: CASSQGALQFF. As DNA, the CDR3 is TGTGCCAGCAGCCAAGGCGCGCTCCAGTTCTTC.

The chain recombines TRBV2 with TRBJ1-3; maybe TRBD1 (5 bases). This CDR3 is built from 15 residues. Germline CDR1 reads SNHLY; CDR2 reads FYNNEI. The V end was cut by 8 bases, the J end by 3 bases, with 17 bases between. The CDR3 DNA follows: TGTGCCAGCCGAGACGCGGCGGGACGTGGAAACACCATATATTTT. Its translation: CASRDAAGRGNTIYF.

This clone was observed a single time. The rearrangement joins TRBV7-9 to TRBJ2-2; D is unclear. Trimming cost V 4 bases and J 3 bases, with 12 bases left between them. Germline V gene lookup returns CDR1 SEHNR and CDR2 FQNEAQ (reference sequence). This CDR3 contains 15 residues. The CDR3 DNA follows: TGTGCCAGCAGCTCCAGTCCAGGAGACACCGGGGAGCTGTTTTTT. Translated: CASSSSPGDTGELFF.

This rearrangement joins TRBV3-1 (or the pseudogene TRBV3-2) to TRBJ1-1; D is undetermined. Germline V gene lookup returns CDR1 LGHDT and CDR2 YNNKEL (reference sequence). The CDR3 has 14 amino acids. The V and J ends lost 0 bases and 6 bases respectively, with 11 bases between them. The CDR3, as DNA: TGTGCCAGCAGCCAAGATGGGCGTACGGCTGAAGCTTTCTTT. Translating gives CASSQDGRTAEAFF.

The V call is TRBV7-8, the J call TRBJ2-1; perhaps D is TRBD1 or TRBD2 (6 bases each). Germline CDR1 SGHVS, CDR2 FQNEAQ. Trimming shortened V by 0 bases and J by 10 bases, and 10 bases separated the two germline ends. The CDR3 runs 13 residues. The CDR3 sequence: CASSLAGGREQFF. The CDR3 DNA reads TGTGCCAGCAGCTTAGCGGGGGGCAGGGAGCAGTTCTTC.

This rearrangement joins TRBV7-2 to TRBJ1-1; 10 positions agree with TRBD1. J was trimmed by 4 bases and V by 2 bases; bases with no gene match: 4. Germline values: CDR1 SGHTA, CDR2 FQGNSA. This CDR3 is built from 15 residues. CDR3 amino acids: CASSLTWTGGTEAFF. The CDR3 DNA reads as TGTGCCAGCAGCTTAACTTGGACAGGGGGCACTGAAGCTTTCTTT.

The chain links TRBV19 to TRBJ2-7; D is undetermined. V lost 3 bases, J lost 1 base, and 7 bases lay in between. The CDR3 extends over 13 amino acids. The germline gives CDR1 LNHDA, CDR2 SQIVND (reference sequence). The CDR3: CASSMAQSYEQYF. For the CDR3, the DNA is TGTGCCAGTAGTATGGCGCAGTCCTACGAGCAGTACTTC.

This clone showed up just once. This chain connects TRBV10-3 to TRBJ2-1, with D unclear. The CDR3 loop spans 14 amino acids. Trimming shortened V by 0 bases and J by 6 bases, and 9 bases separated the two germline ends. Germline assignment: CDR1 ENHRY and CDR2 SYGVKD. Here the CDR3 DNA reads TGTGCCATCAGTGAGTCGAGCAATTTCAATGAGCAGTTCTTC. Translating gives CAISESSNFNEQFF.

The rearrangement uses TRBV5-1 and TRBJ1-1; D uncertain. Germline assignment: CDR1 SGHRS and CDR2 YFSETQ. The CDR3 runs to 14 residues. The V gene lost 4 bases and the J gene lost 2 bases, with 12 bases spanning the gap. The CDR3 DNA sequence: TGCGCCAGCAGCCAATTTGGGTCCAACACTGAAGCTTTCTTT. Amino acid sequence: CASSQFGSNTEAFF.

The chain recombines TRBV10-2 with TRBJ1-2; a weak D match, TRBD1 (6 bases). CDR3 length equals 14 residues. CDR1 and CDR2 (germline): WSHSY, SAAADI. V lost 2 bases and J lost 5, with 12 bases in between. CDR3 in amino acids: CASSEGARGYGYTF. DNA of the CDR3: TGCGCCAGCAGTGAGGGGGCAAGGGGGTATGGCTACACCTTC.

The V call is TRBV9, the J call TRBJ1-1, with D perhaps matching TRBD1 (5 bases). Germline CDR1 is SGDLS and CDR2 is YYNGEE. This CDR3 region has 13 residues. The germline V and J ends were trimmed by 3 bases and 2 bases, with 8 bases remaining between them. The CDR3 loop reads CASSAGPNTEAFF. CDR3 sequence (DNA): TGTGCCAGCAGCGCGGGACCTAACACTGAAGCTTTCTTT. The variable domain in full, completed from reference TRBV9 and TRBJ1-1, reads DSGVTQTPKHLITATGQRVTLRCSPRSGDLSVYWYQQSLDQGLQFLIQYYNGEERAKGNILERFSAQQFPDLHSELNLSSLELGDSALYFCASSAGPNTEAFFGQGTRLTVV.

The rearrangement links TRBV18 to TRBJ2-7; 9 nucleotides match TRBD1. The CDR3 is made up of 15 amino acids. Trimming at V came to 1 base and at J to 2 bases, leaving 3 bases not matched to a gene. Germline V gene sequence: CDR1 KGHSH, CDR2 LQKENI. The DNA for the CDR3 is TGTGCCAGCTCACCACGGGGGACAGGGCCCTACGAGCAGTACTTC. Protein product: CASSPRGTGPYEQYF. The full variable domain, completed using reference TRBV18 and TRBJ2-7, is NAGVMQNPRHLVRRRGQEARLRCSPMKGHSHVYWYRQLPEEGLKFMVYLQKENIIDESGMPKERFSAEFPKEGPSILRIQQVVRGDSAAYFCASSPRGTGPYEQYFGPGTRLTVT.

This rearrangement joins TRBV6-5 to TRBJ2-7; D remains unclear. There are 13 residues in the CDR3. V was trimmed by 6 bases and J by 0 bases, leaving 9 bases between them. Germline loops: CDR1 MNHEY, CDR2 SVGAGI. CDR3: CASRDGNSYEQYF. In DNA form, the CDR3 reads TGTGCCAGCAGGGACGGAAACTCCTACGAGCAGTACTTC.

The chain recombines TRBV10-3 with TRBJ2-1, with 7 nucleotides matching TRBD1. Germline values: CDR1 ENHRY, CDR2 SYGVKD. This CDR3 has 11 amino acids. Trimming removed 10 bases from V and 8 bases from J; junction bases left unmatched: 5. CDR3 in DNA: TGTGCCAGCACAGGGGACCATGAGCAGTTCTTC. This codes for CASTGDHEQFF.